This T cell receptor beta chain was documented in a study of circulating CD8 cells and anti-PD-1 response in melanoma. Study information: Non-responders showed stable or progressive disease; responders showed complete or partial response. General observations from the study: Published repertoire comparisons used only baseline and M1 samples. Clonotype sharing was highest between DPOS and TIGIT subsets. PD-1 and DPOS subsets showed similar, higher clonality than DNEG.

Sorting of live CD3+CD8+TCRalphabeta+ cells by PD-1 and/or TIGIT gave four subsets. This clonotype qualifies as hyperexpanded (1% or more). Its antigen is unidentified. Each library started from roughly 16 ng of total RNA using the QIAseq Immune Repertoire TCR panel. TCRdb reprocessed the reads via MiXCR and lists one record per CDR3 protein. The data contain fewer than 200 distinct CDR3 sequences, 18% of them singletons. Sequences were derived from CD8+ T cells from PBMCs, sampled at baseline or after one month of anti-PD-1 therapy (not recorded which). This TCR came from a human donor with melanoma.

CDR3 protein: CASSRLAGGTDEQFF. The CDR3 DNA sequence: TGTGCCAGCAGCCGACTAGCGGGAGGTACAGATGAGCAGTTCTTC. This sequence joins TRBV7-3 and TRBJ2-1; 13 bases agree with TRBD2. The CDR3 has 15 amino acids. Germline assignment: CDR1 SGHTA and CDR2 FQGTGA. After removal of 5 bases from V and 8 bases from J, the junction contained 6 bases not matched to a gene.